This T cell receptor beta chain was observed in a study of control samples from healthy donors and cancer patients. V gave up 3 bases and J gave up 5 bases; unmatched junction bases: 7. CDR3 length: 14 amino acids. Per the germline V gene, CDR1 is LNHDA and CDR2 is SQIVND (reference sequence). The table came from immunoSEQ multiplex PCR; TCRdb's copy has only in-frame clones and leaves some out. The table includes 150,000 to 200,000 clones, more than 80% detected once. This clonotype was obtained from a man aged 25 to 40 in good health. The sequencing input was blood. The genes are TRBV19 and TRBJ2-7; 7 bases are shared with TRBD1. This chain's CDR3 is CASSMTQGRDEQYF. The CDR3 DNA sequence: TGTGCCAGTAGTATGACACAGGGGCGAGACGAGCAGTACTTC.